This entry lists 10 T cell receptor beta chains sequenced from one sample in a study of early T cells in non-severe SARS-CoV-2 infection. One entry per CDR3 protein, called by TCRdb with MiXCR from the 5' RACE reads. The table records tens of thousands of distinct CDR3 sequences, roughly a tenth of them present only once. The specimen was whole blood. All receptors come from an adult who was a healthcare worker with PCR-confirmed SARS-CoV-2 infection or an uninfected control (not recorded which).

In its sample, this clonotype was seen a few times. The chain is built from TRBV5-6 and TRBJ1-4; TRBD1 might be the D (5 bases). CDR3 length: 18 residues. The germline gives CDR1 SGHDT, CDR2 YYEEEE. The germline V and J ends were trimmed by 4 bases and 0 bases, with 19 bases remaining between them. This chain's CDR3 is CASSPPSGTGSTNEKLFF. CDR3 nucleotide sequence: TGTGCCAGCAGCCCCCCGTCCGGGACCGGTTCAACTAATGAAAAACTGTTTTTT. Variable domain in full (rest from reference TRBV5-6 and TRBJ1-4): DAGVTQSPTHLIKTRGQQVTLRCSPKSGHDTVSWYQQALGQGPQFIFQYYEEEERQRGNFPDRFSGHQFPNYSSELNVNALLLGDSALYLCASSPPSGTGSTNEKLFFGSGTQLSVL.

This clonotype was recorded at least ten times. This chain links TRBV6-6 with TRBJ1-2, with D tentatively TRBD1 (5 bases). This CDR3 comprises 16 residues. In germline, CDR1 is MNHNY, CDR2 SVGAGI (reference sequence). Trimming removed 0 bases from V and 3 bases from J, with 14 bases in between. The CDR3 protein is CASSYSREGTDYGYTF. In nucleotides, the CDR3 is TGTGCCAGCAGTTACTCGAGGGAGGGGACGGACTATGGCTACACCTTC.

This clonotype showed up just a few times. Here the CDR3 reads CASSDKGGRQTQYF. The DNA for the CDR3 is TGTGCCAGCAGCGATAAGGGGGGCAGACAGACCCAGTACTTC. The V call is TRBV2, the J call TRBJ2-5; either TRBD1 or TRBD2 may supply D (6 bases each). The CDR3 contains 14 residues. The germline V and J ends were trimmed by 6 bases and 6 bases, with 17 bases remaining between them. Germline CDR1 reads SNHLY; CDR2 reads FYNNEI.

This chain links TRBV5-1 with TRBJ2-7, with a tentative D call TRBD1 (5 bases). Per the germline V gene, CDR1 is SGHRS and CDR2 is YFSETQ. There are 15 residues in the CDR3. V was trimmed by 1 base and J by 6 bases, leaving 17 bases between them. CDR3 sequence: CASSLTGVMVPEQYF. The DNA for the CDR3 is TGCGCCAGCAGCTTGACAGGCGTAATGGTCCCCGAGCAGTACTTC.

This clonotype was counted at least ten times. The rearrangement uses TRBV12-5 and TRBJ1-6; TRBD1 matches at 7 bases. The CDR3 sequence is 18 residues long. Unmatched junction bases numbered 16, after V lost 6 bases and J lost 5 bases. Germline-derived CDR1 and CDR2 are LGHNT and FRNRAP. Here the CDR3 reads CASGWTGWVPLDNSPLHF. In DNA form, the CDR3 reads TGTGCTAGTGGGTGGACAGGATGGGTACCCTTGGATAATTCACCCCTCCACTTT.

This clonotype was found a few times. The V and J genes are TRBV20-1 and TRBJ1-1, with a possible D match to TRBD1 (6 bases). Between the trimmed V and J ends, which lost 6 bases and 1 base, there was a span of 12 bases. Germline-derived CDR1 and CDR2 are DFQATT and SNEGSKA (reference sequence). The CDR3 has 13 residues. CDR3 bases: TGCAGTGCACCTGGGGGCGCGAACACTGAAGCTTTCTTT. Translating gives CSAPGGANTEAFF.

This clonotype was picked up many times. This chain uses TRBV6-1 with TRBJ2-2, with D perhaps TRBD2 (5 bases). Trimming pared 7 bases from V and 5 bases from J, leaving 8 bases between. Per the germline V gene, CDR1 is MNHNS and CDR2 is SASEGT. The CDR3 has 12 amino acids. CDR3 nucleotides: TGTGCCAGCATCCCGGGAACCGGGGAGCTGTTTTTT. Residues: CASIPGTGELFF.

This clonotype has more than one count but fewer than ten. The chain links TRBV12-3 or TRBV12-4 to TRBJ2-1; 7 nucleotides match TRBD1. The CDR3 sequence is 17 residues long. Trimming took 6 bases from V and 0 from J; bases not matched to a gene: 11. The CDR3 here is CASRLNRGPSSYNEQFF. The CDR3 DNA sequence: TGTGCCAGCAGGCTTAACAGGGGCCCGAGCTCCTACAATGAGCAGTTCTTC.

This clonotype has at least ten counts. The chain recombines TRBV5-6 with TRBJ2-1; tentatively, D is TRBD2 (5 bases). Trimming left V 4 bases short and J 10 bases short, with 15 bases between. Germline loops: CDR1 SGHDT, CDR2 YYEEEE. The CDR3 is 13 amino acids. CDR3: CASSAGPAGEQFF. DNA of the CDR3: TGTGCCAGCAGCGCGGGCCCCGCCGGAGAGCAGTTCTTC.

This clonotype appeared a few times. The chain recombines TRBV3-1 with TRBJ2-2; 13 nucleotides align to TRBD2. Per the germline V gene, CDR1 is LGHDT and CDR2 is YNNKEL (reference sequence). CDR3 length: 19 residues. The ends lost 9 bases at V and 5 bases at J; junction bases unmatched: 18. The DNA for the CDR3 is TGTGCCAGGATTCAGGGATGGGGACTAGCGGGACTGTATACCGGGGAGCTGTTTTTT. Translated, it gives CARIQGWGLAGLYTGELFF.